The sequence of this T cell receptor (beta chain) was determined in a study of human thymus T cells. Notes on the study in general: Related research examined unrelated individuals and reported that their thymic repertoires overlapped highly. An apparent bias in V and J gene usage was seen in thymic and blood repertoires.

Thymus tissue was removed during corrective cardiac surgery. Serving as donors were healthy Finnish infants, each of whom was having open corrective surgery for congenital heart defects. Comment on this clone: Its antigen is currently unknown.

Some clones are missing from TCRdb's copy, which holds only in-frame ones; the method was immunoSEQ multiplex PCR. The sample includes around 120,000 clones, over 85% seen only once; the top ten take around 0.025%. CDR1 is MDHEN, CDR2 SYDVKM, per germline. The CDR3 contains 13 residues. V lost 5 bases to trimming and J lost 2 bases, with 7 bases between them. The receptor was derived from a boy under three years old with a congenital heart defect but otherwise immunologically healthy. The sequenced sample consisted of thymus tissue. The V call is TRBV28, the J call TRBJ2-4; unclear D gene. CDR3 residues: CASSPTSKNIQYF. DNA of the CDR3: TGTGCCAGCAGTCCAACGTCCAAAAACATTCAGTACTTC.